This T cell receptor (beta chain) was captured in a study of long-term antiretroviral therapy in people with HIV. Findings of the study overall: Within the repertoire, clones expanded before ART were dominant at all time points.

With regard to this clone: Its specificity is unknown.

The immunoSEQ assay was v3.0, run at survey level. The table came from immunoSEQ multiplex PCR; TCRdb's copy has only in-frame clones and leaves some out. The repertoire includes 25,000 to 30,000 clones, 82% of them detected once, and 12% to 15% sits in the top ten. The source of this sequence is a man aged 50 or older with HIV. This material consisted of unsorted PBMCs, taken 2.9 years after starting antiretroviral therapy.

The chain's CDR3 is CASSQVTGPVGTEAFF. The CDR3 DNA reads as TGCGCCAGCAGCCAAGTTACGGGGCCAGTGGGGACTGAAGCTTTCTTT. The V gene is TRBV4-1, the J gene TRBJ1-1, with D perhaps TRBD1 (5 bases). The V end lost 1 base, the J end lost 5 bases, and 17 bases lay between the germline ends. This CDR3 has 16 amino acids. CDR1 and CDR2 from the germline V gene are MGHRA and YSYEKL.